This T cell receptor beta chain was obtained from a study of technical replicates of blood from several donors (dated by TCRdb to the late 2010s). Points on this clone: Its antigen specificity is not known. No qualities accompany the bases; no much larger clone lies one base away.

The protocol used for the library was the immunoSEQ multiplex PCR assay. TCRdb carries this immuneACCESS record with in-frame sequences only. Its versions omit some clonotypes, under half of them owing to an unresolved V gene in the studies checked, with the rest unexplained. Recorded for this sample are 60,000 to 85,000 clones; 90% to 95% of them occurred a single time. The ten largest account for 0.39% of the sample. This clonotype was obtained from a human donor in good health. Sequenced sample: T cells isolated from PBMCs.

The DNA sequence is given as TGTGCCAGCAGATTTGGGGGGACCTTATCCTACGAGCAGTACTTC. Translated, it gives CASRFGGTLSYEQYF. Recombination connected TRBV28 to TRBJ2-7; the D gene is perhaps TRBD2, on 6 matching bases. Per the germline V gene, MDHEN is the CDR1 and SYDVKM is the CDR2. Trimming takes 6 bases from V and 1 base from J, and the germline ends sit 16 bases apart. From its cysteine to its phenylalanine, the CDR3 spans 15 amino acids. Only the CDR3 region is kept as DNA, spanning 45 bases read in frame from base 1. Reference TRBV28 and TRBJ2-7 proteins supply the regions before and after the CDR3; the full variable domain is: DVKVTQSSRYLVKRTGEKVFLECVQDMDHENMFWYRQDPGLGLRLIYFSYDVKMKEKGDIPEGYSVSREKKERFSLILESASTNQTSMYLCASRFGGTLSYEQYFGPGTRLTVT.